This TCR beta chain was sequenced during a study of T-cell memory formation after mild COVID-19 (dated by TCRdb to 2020 to 2023). For the study in its entirety: TCR sequence clusters from the two donors were found to be largely donor specific. Longitudinal TCRalpha and TCRbeta repertoire sequencing tracked T-cell clones expanding and contracting after mild COVID-19 in a couple of donors. Two young, previously healthy adult volunteers made up the cohort, one male and one female. Study-wide findings and limitations: Some responding clones were detected in pre-infection memory, suggesting pre-existing cross-reactive memory T cells joined the SARS-CoV-2 response. Contracting CD4+ clones appeared mostly in the CM and EM memory subsets, whereas CD8+ clones were enriched in EMRA. SARS-CoV-2 specificity of the second-wave clones peaking on day 37 was not confirmed. Clones contracting from day 15 to 85 had balanced CD4/CD8 phenotypes, while a second wave expanding from day 15 to 37 was biased towards CD4+. The study covered only a couple of mild cases, and larger cohorts including severe cases with pre-infection samples were considered necessary.

The CDR3 measures 11 amino acids from cysteine to phenylalanine. Only CDR3 DNA remains: 33 bases, in frame from the first base. For CDR1 and CDR2, the germline V gene lists KGHDR and SFDVKD. V loses 4 bases, J loses 4 bases, and the germline ends lie 4 bases apart. Points on this clonotype: The specificity of this receptor is unknown. No base-level quality is on record; no much larger clone is a single base apart.

Ficoll-Paque density gradient centrifugation was the method used to isolate PBMCs. Instrument used: Illumina NovaSeq 6000. cDNA libraries for TCRalpha and TCRbeta were prepared by 5'RACE using constant-segment primers, with sample barcodes and unique molecular identifiers added. RNA was extracted from every sample with Trizol reagent. Libraries were amplified in two PCR steps, with a second sample barcode and Illumina TruSeq adapters added in the second step. Sequencing of the libraries was done on an Illumina NovaSeq, producing 2 x 150 bp paired-end reads. Under the source paper's analysis protocol: With migec v1.2.7, reads were demultiplexed and then collapsed into UMI-guided consensus sequences. Using mixcr v2.1.11, UMI consensuses were aligned to TRA and TRB V and J templates and then assembled into clonotypes. Clonotypes were classified as expanded or contracted when called significant by both edgeR and NoisET, with noise models trained on biological replicates. For edgeR calls, the thresholds were a false discovery rate-adjusted p below 0.01 and a log2 fold-change of 1. PCA with hierarchical clustering of max-normalized trajectories of the 1000 most abundant clonotypes was used as exploratory dynamics analysis. Separately sequenced CD4+ and CD8+ repertoires were used to assign a CD4 or CD8 phenotype to each responding clone. Clones were called with MiXCR by TCRdb after fastp trimmed the public reads at Q25, and only in-frame beta chains were retained. Identical CDR3 protein sequences are pooled into one entry, listed with their most common genes and DNA. The V and J calls and clone size come from TCRdb's table, not from the authors' own analysis. For this sample the table gives about 33,000 distinct CDR3 sequences, of which over 20% were detected only once. The ten largest clones capture over 1.5% of the sample.

Rearrangement joined TRBV24-1 to TRBJ2-7; no D gene call is confident. The sequence derives from an adult who had mild COVID-19 (a few samples of this study predate the infection). The sample titles of this study are shuffled in the database, so cell type and time point are left out. Sequencing used PBMCs or a T cell subset sorted from them (not recorded which). The CDR3: CATSDSYEQYF. Read as DNA, the sequence is TGTGCCACCAGTGACTCTTACGAGCAGTACTTC.